The present TCR beta chain was sequenced within a study of T-cell memory formation after mild COVID-19. Study results and limitations: SARS-CoV-2 specificity of second-wave clones peaking day 37 was unconfirmed. Memory from before infection featured some responding clones, which suggests cross-reactive memory joined. Those CD4+ clones that contracted were mainly in CM and EM (CD8+ ones in EMRA).

Concerning this clonotype itself: The antigen is unknown.

The 5'RACE method, run with constant-segment primers, produced TCR alpha and TCR beta cDNA libraries (carrying sample barcodes and UMIs). From the 5' RACE reads, TCRdb called clonotypes with MiXCR, one entry per CDR3 protein. The sample includes hundreds of thousands of distinct CDR3 sequences, 20% to 30% seen only once; the top ten take over 10%. CDR3 length: 14 amino acids. V shed 2 bases and J shed 3 bases, with 7 bases lying between them. Germline V CDR1 and CDR2: MNHNY, SVGAGI (reference sequence). The specimen sequenced was PBMCs or a T cell subset sorted from them (not recorded which). The V gene is TRBV6-6, the J gene TRBJ2-2, with a possible D match to TRBD1 (6 bases). This TCR was sampled from an adult woman who had mild COVID-19 (a few samples of this study predate the infection). Cell type and time point are not known. CDR3 nucleotide sequence: TGTGCCAGCAGTTACGGACAGCACACCGGGGAGCTGTTTTTT. As protein: CASSYGQHTGELFF.